This TCR beta chain originates from a study of blood T cell repertoires in COVID-19. On the study more broadly: Samples of COVID-19 (acute and convalescent) were obtained from the United States, Italy and Spain. PBMCs, B-cell-depleted T cells, or T cells were the source of the cDNA or gDNA that made up the material.

Of note for this clone: At one end, the junction sequence differs from germline, possibly due to a read error.

There are 13 residues in the CDR3. Per the germline V gene, CDR1 is SGHTA and CDR2 is FQGNSA. Authors' analysis steps: Amplifying reference gene primers gave estimates of nucleated cell counts. Here immunoSEQ multiplex PCR was the method, and the copy in TCRdb shows in-frame clones only, minus some. V and J calls and clone size are those listed in that table; D and trimming were worked out from the DNA. Of some 130,000 clones in the sample, around three quarters were seen once. This receptor was obtained from an elderly woman with acute or convalescent COVID-19. The chain carries TRBV7-2 and TRBJ2-7; TRBD2 matches at 10 bases. The specimen sequenced was peripheral blood. The CDR3 region has the DNA TGTGCCAGCAGCTCTCGAAGCGGGAGGGACCTTACGTTC. Its translation: CASSSRSGRDLTF.